These 27 T cell receptor beta chains were all obtained from the same sample, sequenced in a study of siplizumab effects on memory and regulatory T cells. TCRdb's table, derived via immunoSEQ multiplex PCR, lists solely in-frame clones and lacks some. The sample consists of more than 60,000 clones, 93% of them appearing once. What was sequenced was CD8+ T cells sorted from blood. The receptors derive from a human donor in good health.

The CDR3 region has the DNA TGTGCCAGCAGTTTATCCTTACAAGAGACCCAGTACTTC. Amino acid sequence: CASSLSLQETQYF. The chain carries TRBV27 and TRBJ2-5; D remains ambiguous. CDR1 MNHEY and CDR2 SMNVEV come from the germline V gene (reference sequence). This CDR3 has 13 residues. V lost 0 bases, J lost 2 bases, and 4 bases lay in between.

This chain joins TRBV10-3 and TRBJ2-1; D gene unclear. The CDR3 consists of 17 residues. V was clipped by 0 bases and J by 11 bases, with 23 bases between them. Germline CDR1 ENHRY, CDR2 SYGVKD. Here the CDR3 reads CAISESISDLTTFQQFF. CDR3 coding DNA: TGTGCCATCAGTGAGTCGATTTCGGATCTCACTACGTTCCAGCAGTTCTTC.

Here the CDR3 reads CASSSGQVDTGELFF. CDR3 DNA: TGTGCCAGCAGCTCGGGACAGGTCGACACCGGGGAGCTGTTTTTT. The chain couples TRBV13 to TRBJ2-2, with TRBD1 identical over 8 bases. J was trimmed by 3 bases and V by 4 bases; bases with no gene match: 4. Germline CDR1 reads PRHDT; CDR2 reads FYEKMQ (reference sequence). The CDR3 sequence is 15 residues long. The whole variable domain, remainder taken from reference TRBV13 and TRBJ2-2, is AAGVIQSPRHLIKEKRETATLKCYPIPRHDTVYWYQQGPGQDPQFLISFYEKMQSDKGSIPDRFSAQQFSDYHSELNMSSLELGDSALYFCASSSGQVDTGELFFGEGSRLTVL.

This CDR3 reads CASSIRRESNGELFF. CDR3 in DNA: TGTGCCAGTAGTATAAGAAGGGAAAGTAACGGGGAGCTGTTTTTT. V usage is TRBV19 and J usage is TRBJ2-2, with unresolved D. CDR1 is LNHDA, CDR2 SQIVND, per germline (reference sequence). Trimming took 2 bases from V and 7 from J, leaving 14 bases between them. CDR3 length equals 15 residues.

The chain carries TRBV5-5 and TRBJ2-7; TRBD2 matches at 10 bases. The CDR3 spans 15 residues. V lost 0 bases to trimming and J lost 10 bases; unmatched junction nucleotides: 10. Germline CDR1 SGHKS, CDR2 YYEKEE (reference sequence). The CDR3 nucleotides are TGTGCCAGCAGCTTGGGACTAGCGGGCGAAAAATCCCAGTACTTC. Translating gives CASSLGLAGEKSQYF.

V is TRBV4-2 and J is TRBJ2-3; D possibly uses TRBD1 or TRBD2 (5 bases each). Deletions cut 3 bases from V and 0 bases from J, with 10 bases between. The CDR3 covers 15 residues. Germline assignment: CDR1 LGHNA and CDR2 YNFKEQ. CDR3 nucleotides: TGTGCCAGCAGCCAGGAACGGGACAGCACAGATACGCAGTATTTT. Protein: CASSQERDSTDTQYF.

The count of this clone is one. The V and J genes are TRBV7-9 and TRBJ1-3; D not certain. Trimming removed 2 bases from V and 2 bases from J, with 10 bases in between. The germline gives CDR1 SEHNR, CDR2 FQNEAQ (reference sequence). This CDR3 spans 15 amino acids. The CDR3 DNA reads as TGTGCCAGCAGCTTACTTTCCAGTCCTGGAAACACCATATATTTT. Residues: CASSLLSSPGNTIYF.

The rearrangement joins TRBV4-1 to TRBJ2-4, with a tentative D call TRBD2 (5 bases). V lost 4 bases and J lost 0, with 13 bases in between. Germline CDR1 and CDR2: MGHRA and YSYEKL. This CDR3 region has 16 residues. This CDR3 is CASSLGLPLAKNIQYF. The DNA of the CDR3 is TGCGCCAGCAGCCTAGGACTGCCCCTAGCCAAAAACATTCAGTACTTC.

The chain is built from TRBV19 and TRBJ1-5, with D uncertain. This CDR3 spans 14 amino acids. CDR1 LNHDA and CDR2 SQIVND come from the germline V gene (reference sequence). Trimming pared 5 bases from V and 0 bases from J, leaving 8 bases between. CDR3 DNA sequence: TGTGCCAGTAGTTTCCCCAGTAGCAATCAGCCCCAGCATTTT. Protein sequence: CASSFPSSNQPQHF.

The V call is TRBV5-4, the J call TRBJ2-7; 8 positions agree with TRBD2. The CDR3 is 15 residues long. The germline CDR1 and CDR2 sequences are SGHNT and YYREEE (reference sequence). The V gene end was trimmed by 2 bases and the J gene end by 0 bases; junction bases not matched to a gene: 4. The CDR3 spells CASSFAGGLSYEQYF. As DNA, the CDR3 is TGTGCCAGCAGCTTTGCGGGGGGACTCTCCTACGAGCAGTACTTC.

This chain links TRBV19 with TRBJ2-3; maybe TRBD2 (5 bases). This CDR3 is built from 15 residues. The ends were cut back, 6 bases at V and 1 base at J, with 14 bases in the middle. CDR1 and CDR2 from the germline V gene are LNHDA and SQIVND (reference sequence). Here the CDR3 reads CASRTIPGGTDTQYF. The CDR3 bases are TGTGCCAGTAGGACTATCCCTGGGGGCACAGATACGCAGTATTTT.

The chain is built from TRBV4-3 and TRBJ1-2; weak D call: TRBD1 (5 bases). Germline V gene lookup returns CDR1 LGHNA and CDR2 YSLEER. The ends were cut back, 0 bases at V and 4 bases at J, with 12 bases in the middle. This CDR3 has 15 amino acids. The CDR3 protein is CASSQDRQGVYGYTF. For the CDR3, the DNA is TGCGCCAGCAGCCAAGATCGGCAGGGTGTCTATGGCTACACCTTC.

The chain combines TRBV5-4 with TRBJ1-1, with 7 bases identical to TRBD1. Looked up from germline, CDR1 is SGHNT and CDR2 is YYREEE (reference sequence). The CDR3 is 14 residues long. V trimming: 4 bases; J trimming: 0 bases; junction bases outside the gene matches: 3. CDR3 sequence (DNA): TGTGCCAGCAGCCAGGGACAGTTGAACACTGAAGCTTTCTTT. Translated, it gives CASSQGQLNTEAFF.

This chain uses TRBV4-2 with TRBJ2-3, with 9 bases aligning to TRBD2. CDR3 length: 17 residues. V lost 10 bases to trimming and J lost 6 bases; unmatched junction nucleotides: 20. Germline V gives CDR1 LGHNA, CDR2 YNFKEQ. CDR3 coding DNA: TGTGCCACGACACCGGAGATTAGCGGGGGCCCCGCGGATACGCAGTATTTT. It translates to CATTPEISGGPADTQYF.

The CDR3 nucleotides are TGTGCCAGTAGTGATGGCGGGGGGCCCCAAGAGACCCAGTACTTC. This translates into CASSDGGGPQETQYF. The rearrangement joins TRBV19 to TRBJ2-5; 8 bases are a match to TRBD2. Germline CDR1 LNHDA, CDR2 SQIVND (reference sequence). CDR3 length equals 15 residues. V lost 5 bases and J lost 1; bases outside the gene matches: 6.

The chain recombines TRBV6-5 with TRBJ2-1; 11 nucleotides match TRBD2. The V gene end was trimmed by 6 bases and the J gene end by 4 bases; junction bases not matched to a gene: 5. CDR3 length: 15 residues. CDR1 and CDR2 (germline): MNHEY, SVGAGI. CDR3 nucleotide sequence: TGTGCCAGCAGACCCCTAGCGGGGGGTTACAATGAGCAGTTCTTC. As protein: CASRPLAGGYNEQFF.

In nucleotides, the CDR3 is TGTGCCAGCAGTTACGGGACAGTGACCTACGAGCAGTACTTC. This sequence encodes CASSYGTVTYEQYF. The chain links TRBV6-6 to TRBJ2-7, with 7 bases matching TRBD1. Germline values: CDR1 MNHNY, CDR2 SVGAGI (reference sequence). V shed 2 bases, J shed 2 bases, and the junction held 3 bases outside the gene matches. This CDR3 region has 14 residues.

This chain uses TRBV6-5 with TRBJ1-5, with a possible D match to TRBD1 (6 bases). V lost 6 bases to trimming and J lost 4 bases, with 13 bases between them. The length of the CDR3 is 14 residues. The germline gives CDR1 MNHEY, CDR2 SVGAGI. Here the CDR3 DNA reads TGTGCCAGCAGACAAGGGACATCTAATCAGCCCCAGCATTTT. It is translated as CASRQGTSNQPQHF.

The chain carries TRBV18 and TRBJ2-4; D is perhaps TRBD2 (6 bases). The CDR3 spans 16 residues. CDR1 is KGHSH, CDR2 LQKENI, per germline. V shed 3 bases and J shed 0 bases, with 12 bases lying between them. The CDR3 is CASSPLGREAKNIQYF. CDR3 bases: TGTGCCAGCTCACCGCTCGGGCGGGAAGCCAAAAACATTCAGTACTTC.

The V and J genes are TRBV10-3 and TRBJ2-7; possibly TRBD1 or TRBD2 for D (5 bases each). V shed 2 bases and J shed 2 bases, with 10 bases lying between them. The CDR3 contains 14 residues. CDR1 and CDR2 (germline): ENHRY, SYGVKD. The CDR3 DNA reads TGTGCCATCAGTGAGACGGGGACCACCTACGAGCAGTACTTC. It codes for CAISETGTTYEQYF.

The chain couples TRBV11-2 to TRBJ1-4; tentative D call: TRBD1 (5 bases). The CDR3 has 14 amino acids. CDR1 and CDR2 (germline): SGHAT, FQNNGV. The V end lost 3 bases, the J end lost 6 bases, and 11 bases lay between the germline ends. CDR3 protein: CASSFQGGDEKLFF. The CDR3 DNA reads as TGTGCCAGCAGCTTTCAGGGAGGGGATGAAAAACTGTTTTTT.

The chain links TRBV7-2 to TRBJ2-7; the match to TRBD1 covers 7 bases. Germline-derived CDR1 and CDR2 are SGHTA and FQGNSA. This CDR3 is built from 13 residues. V shed 5 bases, J shed 3 bases, and the junction held 4 bases outside the gene matches. The CDR3 DNA sequence: TGTGCCAGCAGCCTGGACAGGAACTACGAGCAGTACTTC. Protein product: CASSLDRNYEQYF.

The sample holds a few counts of this clone. The rearrangement joins TRBV5-5 to TRBJ2-7, with D maybe TRBD2 (7 bases). The germline V and J ends were trimmed by 0 bases and 5 bases, with 18 bases remaining between them. Per the germline V gene, CDR1 is SGHKS and CDR2 is YYEKEE (reference sequence). The CDR3 totals 16 residues. CDR3 coding DNA: TGTGCCAGCAGCTTGGAGTCCGGCGGGGGCGGGGACGAGCAGTACTTC. Amino acids: CASSLESGGGGDEQYF.

This chain uses TRBV19 with TRBJ1-5; D gene ambiguous. Trimming removed 3 bases from V and 0 bases from J, with 9 bases in between. Germline assignment: CDR1 LNHDA and CDR2 SQIVND (reference sequence). CDR3 size: 15 residues. CDR3 residues: CASSMASYSNQPQHF. DNA of the CDR3: TGTGCCAGTAGTATGGCCAGCTATAGCAATCAGCCCCAGCATTTT.

The J gene is TRBJ2-2, the V gene TRBV7-3, with D perhaps matching TRBD2 (6 bases). This CDR3 is built from 15 residues. Germline V lookup: CDR1 SGHTA, CDR2 FQGTGA. V gave up 4 bases and J gave up 6 bases, with 15 bases separating them. CDR3 DNA: TGTGCCAGCAGCTCCCGGACGGGGGAGGCCGGGGAGCTGTTTTTT. This encodes CASSSRTGEAGELFF.

The chain has TRBV4-1 and TRBJ2-2; weak D call: TRBD1 (6 bases). The CDR3 has 14 amino acids. V dropped 4 bases and J dropped 6 bases, with 12 bases sitting between them. The germline gives CDR1 MGHRA, CDR2 YSYEKL. The CDR3 DNA sequence: TGCGCCAGCAGCCCAGGGGTAGTCGCCGGGGAGCTGTTTTTT. It codes for CASSPGVVAGELFF.

J is TRBJ2-1 and V is TRBV29-1; no firm D call. The V and J ends lost 3 bases and 9 bases respectively, with 12 bases between them. CDR3 size: 12 residues. Germline V gene sequence: CDR1 SQVTM, CDR2 ANQGSEA. CDR3 loop: CSVEGYRAEQFF. The DNA of the CDR3 is TGCAGCGTTGAGGGATATAGGGCTGAGCAGTTCTTC.